Listed here are 15 T cell receptor beta chains from one sample, sequenced in a study of blood T cell repertoires in COVID-19. Here immunoSEQ multiplex PCR was the method, and the copy in TCRdb shows in-frame clones only, minus some. Of about 130,000 clones in the sample, over 75% were seen once. Source material: peripheral blood. The receptors here all came from a woman over 75 with acute or convalescent COVID-19.

The chain couples TRBV7-3 to TRBJ2-2; D ambiguous. The CDR3 contains 13 residues. Per germline, CDR1 SGHTA and CDR2 FQGTGA. Trimming pared 9 bases from V and 1 base from J, leaving 9 bases between. The CDR3 DNA sequence: TGTGCCAGTGGTCCCGGGAACACCGGGGAGCTGTTTTTT. This translates into CASGPGNTGELFF.

The chain has TRBV5-6 and TRBJ1-1; TRBD1 aligns across 9 bases. With V trimmed by 4 bases and J by 3 bases, 10 bases remained unmatched. This CDR3 is built from 16 residues. Germline-derived CDR1 and CDR2 are SGHDT and YYEEEE. DNA for the CDR3: TGTGCCAGCAGCCTCGGGACAGGGTGGATAGACACTGAAGCTTTCTTT. Translated, it gives CASSLGTGWIDTEAFF.

This chain uses TRBV6-5 with TRBJ1-6; D gene ambiguous. Per the germline V gene, CDR1 is MNHEY and CDR2 is SVGAGI. The CDR3 runs to 13 residues. V shed 7 bases and J shed 7 bases, with 11 bases lying between them. DNA of the CDR3: TGTGCCAGCATAATCACAGTAAATTCACCCCTCCACTTT. The encoded protein is CASIITVNSPLHF.

This chain joins TRBV27 and TRBJ2-3; a possible D gene is TRBD1 (7 bases). The V gene's germline CDR1 is MNHEY and CDR2 SMNVEV (reference sequence). V shed 6 bases and J shed 3 bases, with 25 bases lying between them. There are 18 residues in the CDR3. CDR3 in DNA: TGTGCCAGCAGACTTTATCCCCTCGTGGCAGGGGGGACAGATACGCAGTATTTT. Its translation: CASRLYPLVAGGTDTQYF.

The chain is built from TRBV6-6 and TRBJ1-5; 7 bases align to TRBD1. CDR1 and CDR2 from the germline V gene are MNHNY and SVGAGI (reference sequence). Germline trimming cut 5 bases from V and 1 base from J; bases unmatched to any gene: 8. CDR3 length: 16 amino acids. DNA for the CDR3: TGTGCCAGCAGTCCGACAGGGTTTTTCAGCAATCAGCCCCAGCATTTT. Protein sequence: CASSPTGFFSNQPQHF.

The V and J genes are TRBV6-6 and TRBJ1-5; 11 nucleotides match TRBD1. Germline assignment: CDR1 MNHNY and CDR2 SVGAGI (reference sequence). The CDR3 spans 14 residues. Trimming at V came to 8 bases and at J to 4 bases, leaving 4 bases not matched to a gene. The CDR3 DNA reads as TGTGCCAGCGTCCGGGACAGGGGGAATCAGCCCCAGCATTTT. It encodes CASVRDRGNQPQHF.

This clone was recorded a few times. The chain is built from TRBV5-1 and TRBJ2-5; TRBD2 is a possible D gene (6 bases). CDR1 is SGHRS and CDR2 is YFSETQ in the germline V gene. This CDR3 comprises 15 residues. The germline V and J ends were trimmed by 4 bases and 4 bases, with 17 bases remaining between them. The CDR3: CASSPRPREIETQYF. CDR3 nucleotide sequence: TGCGCCAGCAGCCCCCGCCCTCGGGAGATAGAGACCCAGTACTTC.

CDR3 DNA sequence: TGCGCCAGCAGCCAAGATACAGCAGATACGCAGTATTTT. This gives the protein CASSQDTADTQYF. The V and J genes are TRBV4-3 and TRBJ2-3; D gene unclear. Trimming took 0 bases from V and 4 from J, leaving 5 bases between them. This CDR3 is 13 amino acids long. Per germline, CDR1 LGHNA and CDR2 YSLEER.

The chain employs TRBV10-3 and TRBJ1-2, with 10 bases fitting TRBD1. This CDR3 has 15 amino acids. V gave up 6 bases and J gave up 3 bases; unmatched junction bases: 7. The germline V gene has CDR1 ENHRY and CDR2 SYGVKD. The CDR3 sequence: CAIRPGQGKDYGYTF. The CDR3 DNA is TGTGCCATCAGGCCGGGACAGGGGAAGGACTATGGCTACACCTTC.

V usage is TRBV4-2 and J usage is TRBJ2-2, with TRBD2 matching over 10 bases. This CDR3 spans 15 amino acids. V shed 7 bases, J shed 0 bases, and the junction held 2 bases outside the gene matches. Germline assignment: CDR1 LGHNA and CDR2 YNFKEQ. CDR3 residues: CASIAGGTNTGELFF. The CDR3 coding sequence is TGTGCCAGCATAGCGGGGGGAACGAACACCGGGGAGCTGTTTTTT.

This clone showed up just once. The V gene is TRBV10-3, the J gene TRBJ2-2, with TRBD1 matching over 12 bases. Germline-derived CDR1 and CDR2 are ENHRY and SYGVKD. With 6 bases clipped from V and 5 bases from J, the junction kept 4 bases outside the gene matches. The CDR3 has 15 amino acids. The CDR3 reads CAIRPGQGATGELFF. CDR3 nucleotides: TGTGCCATCAGGCCGGGACAGGGGGCTACCGGGGAGCTGTTTTTT.

V and J are TRBV9 and TRBJ2-1, with TRBD2 as a possible D gene (5 bases). Germline CDR1 and CDR2: SGDLS and YYNGEE. The CDR3 length is 17 residues. The germline V and J ends were trimmed by 0 bases and 2 bases, with 15 bases remaining between them. This CDR3 reads CASSVGIWRAAYNEQFF. CDR3 DNA: TGTGCCAGCAGCGTAGGGATATGGCGGGCCGCCTACAATGAGCAGTTCTTC.

The V call is TRBV6-5, the J call TRBJ2-7; D perhaps matches TRBD1 (6 bases). Looked up from germline, CDR1 is MNHEY and CDR2 is SVGAGI. There are 13 residues in the CDR3. The germline V and J ends were trimmed by 7 bases and 1 base, with 11 bases remaining between them. The CDR3 here is CASMPGQSYEQYF. For the CDR3, the DNA is TGTGCCAGCATGCCTGGACAGTCCTACGAGCAGTACTTC.

This chain uses TRBV6-5 with TRBJ1-2; tentatively, D is TRBD1 (6 bases). In germline, CDR1 is MNHEY, CDR2 SVGAGI. CDR3 length: 12 amino acids. Trimming took 6 bases from V and 8 from J, leaving 13 bases between them. This chain's CDR3 is CASRKQGLGYTF. CDR3 sequence (DNA): TGTGCCAGCAGAAAACAGGGTTTGGGCTACACCTTC.

V and J are TRBV18 and TRBJ2-1; 9 bases agree with TRBD2. CDR3 length equals 17 residues. V dropped 0 bases and J dropped 2; count of bases not matched to a gene: 5. Germline V lookup: CDR1 KGHSH, CDR2 LQKENI. The CDR3 is CASSPPSSGMTYNEQFF. The CDR3 DNA sequence: TGTGCCAGCTCACCACCCTCTAGCGGGATGACCTACAATGAGCAGTTCTTC.